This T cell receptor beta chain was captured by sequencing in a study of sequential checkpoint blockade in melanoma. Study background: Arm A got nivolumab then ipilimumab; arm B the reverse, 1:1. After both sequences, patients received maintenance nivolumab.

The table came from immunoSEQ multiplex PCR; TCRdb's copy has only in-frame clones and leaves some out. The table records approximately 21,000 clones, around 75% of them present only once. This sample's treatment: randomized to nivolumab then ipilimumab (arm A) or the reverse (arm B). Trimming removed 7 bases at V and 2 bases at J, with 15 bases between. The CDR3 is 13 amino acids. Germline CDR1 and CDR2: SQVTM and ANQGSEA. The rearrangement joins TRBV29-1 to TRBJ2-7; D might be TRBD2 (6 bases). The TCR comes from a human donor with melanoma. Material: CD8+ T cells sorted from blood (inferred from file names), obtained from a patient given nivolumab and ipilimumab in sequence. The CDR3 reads CSARGGATYEQYF. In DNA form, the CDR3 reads TGCAGCGCCCGAGGAGGGGCGACCTACGAGCAGTACTTC.